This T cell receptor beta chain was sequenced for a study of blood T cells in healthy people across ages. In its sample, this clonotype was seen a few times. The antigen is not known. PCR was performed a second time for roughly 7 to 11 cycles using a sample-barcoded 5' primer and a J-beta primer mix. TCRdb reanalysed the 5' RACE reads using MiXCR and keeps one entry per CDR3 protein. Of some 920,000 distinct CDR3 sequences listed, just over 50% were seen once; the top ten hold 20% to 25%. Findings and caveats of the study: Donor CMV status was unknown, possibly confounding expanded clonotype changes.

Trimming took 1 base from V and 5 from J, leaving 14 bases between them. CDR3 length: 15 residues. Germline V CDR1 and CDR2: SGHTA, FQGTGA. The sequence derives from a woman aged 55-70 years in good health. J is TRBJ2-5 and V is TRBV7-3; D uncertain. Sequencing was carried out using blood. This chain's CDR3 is CASSLRHGEKETQYF. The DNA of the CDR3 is TGTGCCAGCAGCTTAAGGCACGGCGAAAAGGAGACCCAGTACTTC.